Sequencing of this TCR beta chain was carried out in a study of shared clonotypes between healthy human individuals. The test was conducted at deep level. Sorted subsets were amplified in replicate PCRs using approximately 0.2 ug DNA, approximately 30,000 T cell genomes. TCRdb's table, derived via immunoSEQ multiplex PCR, lists solely in-frame clones and lacks some. The table shows approximately 250,000 clones, with over 50% occurring only once. Comments on this clone: Its target is not known. It is unclear where the CDR3 begins or ends on the DNA, so no DNA is shown, and the CDR3 is as TCRdb lists it.

Termini included, the CDR3 measures 15 amino acids. Germline CDR1 is SGHRS and CDR2 is YFSETQ. Study-wide points: Large depth notwithstanding, sorted-subset sequencing proved incomplete by rarefaction.

The sequenced sample was memory CD4+ T cells sorted from blood. Specified subset: CD45RA-negative fraction. The clonotype originates from a young man in good health. This chain joins TRBV5-1 and TRBJ2-7; TRBD2, the table's D call, was not compared with the DNA. CDR3 loop: CASSFGSGGSYEQYF.